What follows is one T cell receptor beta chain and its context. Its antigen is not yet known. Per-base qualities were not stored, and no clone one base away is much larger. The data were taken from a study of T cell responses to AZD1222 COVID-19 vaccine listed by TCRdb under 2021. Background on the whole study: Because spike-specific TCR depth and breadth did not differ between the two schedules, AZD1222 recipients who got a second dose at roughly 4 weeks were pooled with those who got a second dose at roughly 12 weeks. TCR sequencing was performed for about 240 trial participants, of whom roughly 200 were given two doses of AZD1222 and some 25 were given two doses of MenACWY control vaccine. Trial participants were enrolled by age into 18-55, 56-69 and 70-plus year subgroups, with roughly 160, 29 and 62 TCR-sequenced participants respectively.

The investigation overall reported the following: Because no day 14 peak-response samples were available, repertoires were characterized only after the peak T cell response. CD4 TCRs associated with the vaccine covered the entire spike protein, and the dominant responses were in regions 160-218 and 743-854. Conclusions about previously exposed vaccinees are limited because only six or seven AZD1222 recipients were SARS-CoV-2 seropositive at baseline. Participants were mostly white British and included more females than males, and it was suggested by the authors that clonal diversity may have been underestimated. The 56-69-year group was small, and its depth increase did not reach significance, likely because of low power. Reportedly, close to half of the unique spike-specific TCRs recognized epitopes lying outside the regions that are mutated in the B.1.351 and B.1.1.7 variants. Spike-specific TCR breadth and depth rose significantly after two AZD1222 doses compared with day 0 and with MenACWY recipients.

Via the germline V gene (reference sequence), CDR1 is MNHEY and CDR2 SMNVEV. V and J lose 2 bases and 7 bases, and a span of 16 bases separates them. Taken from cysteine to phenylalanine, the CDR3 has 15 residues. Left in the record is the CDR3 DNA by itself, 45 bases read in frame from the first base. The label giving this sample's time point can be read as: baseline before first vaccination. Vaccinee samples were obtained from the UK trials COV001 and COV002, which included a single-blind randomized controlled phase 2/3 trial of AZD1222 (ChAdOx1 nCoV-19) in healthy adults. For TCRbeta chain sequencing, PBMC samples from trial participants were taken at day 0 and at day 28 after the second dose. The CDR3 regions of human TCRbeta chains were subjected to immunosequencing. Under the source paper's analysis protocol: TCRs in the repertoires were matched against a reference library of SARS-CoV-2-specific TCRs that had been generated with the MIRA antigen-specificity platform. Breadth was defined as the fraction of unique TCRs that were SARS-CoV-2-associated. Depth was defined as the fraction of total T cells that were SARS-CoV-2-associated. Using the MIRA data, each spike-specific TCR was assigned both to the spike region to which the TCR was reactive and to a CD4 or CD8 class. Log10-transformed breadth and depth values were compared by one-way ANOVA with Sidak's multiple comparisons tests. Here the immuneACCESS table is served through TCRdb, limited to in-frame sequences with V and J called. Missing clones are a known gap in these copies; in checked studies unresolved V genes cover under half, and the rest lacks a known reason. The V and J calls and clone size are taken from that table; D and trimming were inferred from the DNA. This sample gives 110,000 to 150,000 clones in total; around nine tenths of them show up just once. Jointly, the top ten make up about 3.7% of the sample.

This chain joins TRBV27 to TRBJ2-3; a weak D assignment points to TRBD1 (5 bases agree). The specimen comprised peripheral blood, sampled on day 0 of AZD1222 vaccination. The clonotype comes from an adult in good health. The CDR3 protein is CASSLVWSGKNTQYF. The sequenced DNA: TGTGCCAGCAGTTTAGTTTGGTCAGGGAAGAATACGCAGTATTTT.